These 27 T cell receptor beta chains were all obtained from the same sample, sequenced in a study of long-term antiretroviral therapy in people with HIV. Researchers report immunoSEQ v3.0 was run at survey level. Measured with immunoSEQ multiplex PCR; TCRdb has only the in-frame clones, and not every one. The repertoire holds 20,000 to 25,000 clones, with more than 70% as singletons. The specimen was unsorted PBMCs, collected 0.6 years after starting antiretroviral therapy. These receptors all come from a man aged 55 to 69 with HIV.

V is TRBV6-6 and J is TRBJ1-1, with TRBD1 as a possible D gene (5 bases). Germline V gives CDR1 MNHNY, CDR2 SVGAGI (reference sequence). V gave up 5 bases and J gave up 0 bases, with 10 bases separating them. This CDR3 comprises 14 residues. DNA for the CDR3: TGTGCCAGCAGTACGGACACATTGAACACTGAAGCTTTCTTT. Protein product: CASSTDTLNTEAFF.

This chain connects TRBV7-2 to TRBJ2-5; the D is unclear. Trimming shortened V by 5 bases and J by 3 bases, and 10 bases separated the two germline ends. The CDR3 runs 13 residues. Germline CDR1 reads SGHTA; CDR2 reads FQGNSA. The CDR3 nucleotides read TGTGCCAGCAGCATCGACCCGGAAGAGACCCAGTACTTC. As protein: CASSIDPEETQYF.

The chain has TRBV4-3 and TRBJ2-7; D perhaps matches TRBD1 (5 bases). This CDR3 is 14 amino acids long. Deletions cut 1 base from V and 4 bases from J, with 11 bases between. Looked up from germline, CDR1 is LGHNA and CDR2 is YSLEER. The CDR3 protein is CASSQGQGTYEQYF. The CDR3, as DNA: TGCGCCAGCAGCCAAGGTCAGGGTACGTACGAGCAGTACTTC.

This clone was detected only a few times. This sequence joins TRBV2 and TRBJ1-2; D gene ambiguous. This CDR3 spans 12 amino acids. Per germline, CDR1 SNHLY and CDR2 FYNNEI. V lost 8 bases to trimming and J lost 0 bases, with 7 bases between them. CDR3 residues: CASSGTNYGYTF. CDR3 sequence (DNA): TGTGCCAGCTCGGGGACTAACTATGGCTACACCTTC.

The gene calls are TRBV6-5 and TRBJ1-2; D possibly corresponds to TRBD1 (5 bases). The V and J ends lost 4 bases and 6 bases respectively, with 6 bases between them. The CDR3 covers 11 residues. Per the germline V gene, CDR1 is MNHEY and CDR2 is SVGAGI. Written as DNA, the CDR3 is TGTGCCAGCAGTTCAGGGAATGGCTACACCTTC. Residues: CASSSGNGYTF.

This chain uses TRBV6-5 with TRBJ2-7; D unresolved. The CDR3 has 14 amino acids. Trimming removed 6 bases at V and 0 bases at J, with 12 bases between. Germline V gene sequence: CDR1 MNHEY, CDR2 SVGAGI. The CDR3 spells CASRVVASSYEQYF. The CDR3 nucleotides are TGTGCCAGCAGGGTTGTAGCCTCCTCCTACGAGCAGTACTTC.

The chain carries TRBV7-3 and TRBJ2-3; D is possibly TRBD2 (6 bases). The germline V gene encodes CDR1 SGHTA and CDR2 FQGTGA. The ends were cut back, 5 bases at V and 6 bases at J, with 21 bases in the middle. CDR3 size: 16 residues. CDR3 protein: CASSPDGLPAGDTQYF. The CDR3 bases are TGTGCCAGCAGCCCGGACGGCCTACCCGCGGGGGATACGCAGTATTTT.

The V gene is TRBV5-4, the J gene TRBJ1-2; D call uncertain. The CDR3 is made up of 14 amino acids. In germline, CDR1 is SGHNT, CDR2 YYREEE (reference sequence). Trimming shortened V by 2 bases and J by 5 bases, and 13 bases separated the two germline ends. In DNA, the CDR3 is TGTGCCAGCAGCTTCTTTCTCGGAGGTTATGGCTACACCTTC. Translation gives CASSFFLGGYGYTF.

The chain has TRBV5-1 and TRBJ2-7; D is ambiguous. The germline V and J ends were trimmed by 4 bases and 2 bases, with 10 bases remaining between them. Germline CDR1 and CDR2: SGHRS and YFSETQ. The length of the CDR3 is 13 residues. For the CDR3, the DNA is TGCGCCAGCAGCCCGGGCCTTACCTACGAGCAGTACTTC. It codes for CASSPGLTYEQYF.

This chain connects TRBV6-1 to TRBJ2-3, with TRBD2 identical over 10 bases. Per the germline V gene, CDR1 is MNHNS and CDR2 is SASEGT. The CDR3 is 16 amino acids. With 3 bases clipped from V and 3 bases from J, the junction kept 6 bases outside the gene matches. The DNA for the CDR3 is TGTGCCAGCAGTGACACAGCGGGAGGGCCTACAGATACGCAGTATTTT. Amino acid sequence: CASSDTAGGPTDTQYF.

The J gene is TRBJ2-5, the V gene TRBV2; D is unresolved. CDR1 is SNHLY and CDR2 is FYNNEI in the germline V gene. The CDR3 consists of 13 residues. Deletions cut 6 bases from V and 5 bases from J, with 13 bases between. The CDR3: CASSPVTRETQYF. Written as DNA, the CDR3 is TGTGCCAGCAGCCCCGTGACCAGGGAGACCCAGTACTTC.

This clone was detected only once. The V call is TRBV4-3, the J call TRBJ2-7, with a tentative D call TRBD1 (6 bases). The CDR3 length is 15 residues. Germline lookup yields CDR1 LGHNA and CDR2 YSLEER. Deletions cut 0 bases from V and 6 bases from J, with 15 bases between. This CDR3 is CASSQERSTGSEQYF. CDR3 DNA sequence: TGCGCCAGCAGCCAAGAGCGGTCTACAGGGAGCGAGCAGTACTTC.

This clone was counted a single time. The CDR3 sequence is CASSRGTRRGDTDTQYF. The CDR3 bases are TGTGCCAGCAGCCGAGGTACTAGGCGGGGGGACACAGATACGCAGTATTTT. The chain uses TRBV7-3 and TRBJ2-3, with TRBD2 matching 8 bases. The CDR3 covers 17 residues. The germline gives CDR1 SGHTA, CDR2 FQGTGA. Trimming at V came to 5 bases and at J to 2 bases, leaving 12 bases not matched to a gene.

V and J are TRBV7-3 and TRBJ2-5; 10 bases match TRBD2. This CDR3 is 16 amino acids long. V trimming: 1 base; J trimming: 5 bases; junction bases outside the gene matches: 7. CDR1 and CDR2 from the germline V gene are SGHTA and FQGTGA. The CDR3 sequence: CASSLIASGGAETQYF. As DNA, the CDR3 is TGTGCCAGCAGCTTAATAGCCAGCGGGGGGGCGGAGACCCAGTACTTC.

This clone was found once. This sequence joins TRBV4-2 and TRBJ1-1, with D possibly matching TRBD1 (6 bases). Germline V gives CDR1 LGHNA, CDR2 YNFKEQ. Between the trimmed V and J ends, which lost 3 bases and 1 base, there was a span of 9 bases. This CDR3 region has 14 residues. The CDR3 DNA sequence: TGTGCCAGCAGCCACCTGGACAGGAACACTGAAGCTTTCTTT. It is translated as CASSHLDRNTEAFF.

The chain recombines TRBV10-3 with TRBJ1-2; D gene ambiguous. Germline CDR1 reads ENHRY; CDR2 reads SYGVKD. V shed 2 bases and J shed 1 base, with 29 bases lying between them. This CDR3 has 21 residues. In nucleotides, the CDR3 is TGTGCCATCAGTGAGAGGCAGCCAGACCTTGCATCACATCACATTAACTATGGCTACACCTTC. It codes for CAISERQPDLASHHINYGYTF.

V gene TRBV29-1 combines with J gene TRBJ2-5, with D uncertain. Trimming stripped 1 base from V and 7 bases from J, with 13 bases between. This CDR3 spans 13 amino acids. The germline CDR1 and CDR2 sequences are SQVTM and ANQGSEA. CDR3 DNA: TGCAGCGTTGAAGGGATGGGGTGGGGGACCCAGTACTTC. It translates to CSVEGMGWGTQYF.

In this sample, this clone turned up once. Written as DNA, the CDR3 is TGCGCCAGCAGTGCCTGGACATCCCGGACTGAAGCTTTCTTT. It translates to CASSAWTSRTEAFF. The chain combines TRBV10-2 with TRBJ1-1; TRBD1 is a possible D gene (5 bases). CDR3 size: 14 residues. V was pared by 4 bases and J by 5 bases, with 14 bases between. In germline, CDR1 is WSHSY, CDR2 SAAADI.

The sample holds a few counts of this clone. The rearrangement links TRBV5-6 to TRBJ1-2, with TRBD1 matching 9 bases. Per germline, CDR1 SGHDT and CDR2 YYEEEE. Germline trimming cut 4 bases from V and 4 bases from J; bases unmatched to any gene: 11. The CDR3 has 16 residues. For the CDR3, the DNA is TGTGCCAGCAGCCCGGACAGGGGCGGATTTTCCTATGGCTACACCTTC. Encoded protein: CASSPDRGGFSYGYTF.

The chain is built from TRBV18 and TRBJ1-6; 7 nucleotides agree with TRBD1. V shed 6 bases and J 8 bases; nucleotides not matched to a gene: 16. The V gene's germline CDR1 is KGHSH and CDR2 LQKENI. There are 17 residues in the CDR3. CDR3 sequence: CASSNIMGNRGDSPLHF. The CDR3 DNA reads as TGTGCCAGCTCTAATATCATGGGGAACAGGGGAGATTCACCCCTCCACTTT. Looking up the rest from reference TRBV18 and TRBJ1-6 gives the full variable domain: NAGVMQNPRHLVRRRGQEARLRCSPMKGHSHVYWYRQLPEEGLKFMVYLQKENIIDESGMPKERFSAEFPKEGPSILRIQQVVRGDSAAYFCASSNIMGNRGDSPLHFGNGTRLTVT.

The chain couples TRBV23-1 to TRBJ1-5; D gene uncertain. TRBV23-1 is an open reading frame whose function is uncertain. Trimming left V 0 bases short and J 4 bases short, with 19 bases between. CDR3 length: 18 amino acids. CDR3: CASSQSRVIRSFNQPQHF. Here the CDR3 DNA reads TGCGCCAGCAGTCAATCACGCGTAATCAGGAGTTTTAATCAGCCCCAGCATTTT.

As DNA, the CDR3 is TGCGCCAGCAGCTTGGAGGGAAGGGAGACCCAGTACTTC. It is translated as CASSLEGRETQYF. The rearrangement uses TRBV5-1 and TRBJ2-5; D not certain. CDR3 length: 13 amino acids. The germline CDR1 and CDR2 sequences are SGHRS and YFSETQ. V gave up 0 bases and J gave up 5 bases, with 8 bases separating them.

The chain combines TRBV7-9 with TRBJ1-3; weak D call: TRBD1 (6 bases). Per germline, CDR1 SEHNR and CDR2 FQNEAQ (reference sequence). This CDR3 contains 15 residues. Between the trimmed V and J ends, which lost 4 bases and 0 bases, there was a span of 10 bases. CDR3 loop: CASSYTGTSGNTIYF. The DNA of the CDR3 is TGTGCCAGCAGCTACACAGGGACCTCTGGAAACACCATATATTTT.

The rearrangement joins TRBV11-2 to TRBJ2-7, with D maybe TRBD1 (5 bases). Germline V lookup: CDR1 SGHAT, CDR2 FQNNGV. V shed 5 bases and J shed 5 bases, with 10 bases lying between them. The CDR3 totals 12 residues. Here the CDR3 DNA reads TGTGCCAGCAGCCCCGACAGAAACGAGCAGTACTTC. It translates to CASSPDRNEQYF.

This clone was counted a single time. V and J are TRBV28 and TRBJ1-5, with D possibly being TRBD1 (5 bases). CDR1 MDHEN and CDR2 SYDVKM come from the germline V gene. The CDR3 spans 15 residues. V lost 7 bases and J lost 4, with 17 bases in between. The CDR3 DNA is TGTGCCAGCATGGGGGGTGGAACAGGAAATCAGCCCCAGCATTTT. Translating gives CASMGGGTGNQPQHF.

This clone has a single count. The V call is TRBV2, the J call TRBJ2-2; no firm D call. The CDR3 is 14 residues long. Per the germline V gene, CDR1 is SNHLY and CDR2 is FYNNEI. V lost 5 bases, J lost 1 base, and 8 bases lay in between. The CDR3 DNA sequence: TGTGCCAGCAGTCGCGCCCTGAACACCGGGGAGCTGTTTTTT. Translating it yields CASSRALNTGELFF. Complete variable domain (other parts from reference TRBV2 and TRBJ2-2): EPEVTQTPSHQVTQMGQEVILRCVPISNHLYFYWYRQILGQKVEFLVSFYNNEISEKSEIFDDQFSVERPDGSNFTLKIRSTKLEDSAMYFCASSRALNTGELFFGEGSRLTVL.

This chain joins TRBV5-1 and TRBJ2-3, with D unresolved. The ends were cut back, 4 bases at V and 3 bases at J, with 15 bases in the middle. Germline CDR1 SGHRS, CDR2 YFSETQ. This CDR3 is 15 amino acids long. The CDR3 loop is CASSRLALGTDTQYF. Here the CDR3 DNA reads TGCGCCAGCAGCCGTCTGGCGCTGGGGACAGATACGCAGTATTTT.